This TCR beta chain stems from a study of Graves' ophthalmopathy and Graves' hyperthyroidism. Overall study context: Investigators collected peripheral blood at initial diagnosis, before any treatment was given.

Uncontrolled infections, pregnancy, lactation or other autoimmune diseases led to patient exclusion. In its sample, this clonotype was seen many times. The CDR3 spans 12 residues. Per the germline V gene, CDR1 is SGHRS and CDR2 is YFSETQ. V lost 4 bases and J lost 6, with 11 bases in between. Beta-chain TCR CDR3 regions were amplified from RNA transcripts. First-round RT-PCR relied on HTBI primers, and a second-round multiplex PCR came next. TCRdb fed the multiplex PCR reads into MiXCR, producing one record per CDR3 protein. Here the sample spans about 340,000 distinct CDR3 sequences, 15% to 20% being singletons.

The source is an adult man with Graves' ophthalmopathy. The genes are TRBV5-1 and TRBJ2-7, with no clear D. The sequenced sample was peripheral blood. CDR3 in DNA: TGCGCCAGCAGCCAGGAAACGACCGAGCAGTACTTC. Its translation is CASSQETTEQYF.